This T cell receptor (beta chain) stems from a study of T cell responses to AZD1222 COVID-19 vaccine. Worth noting for this clone: The target antigen is unknown.

Method: immunoSEQ multiplex PCR; TCRdb's copy keeps in-frame clones and lacks some. The sample records under 110,000 clones, 90% being singletons. General observations from the study: Just 6 or 7 AZD1222 recipients were seropositive at baseline. Females outnumbered males among donors, who were mostly white British; clonal diversity was possibly underestimated. Repertoire sampling was restricted to post-peak T cell response timepoints. As reported, nearly half of all spike-specific TCRs target variant regions that are unmutated.

The V gene's germline CDR1 is MNHEY and CDR2 SMNVEV (reference sequence). The CDR3 consists of 16 residues. The ends lost 1 base at V and 3 bases at J; junction bases unmatched: 5. The sequences come from peripheral blood, collected on day 0 of AZD1222 vaccination. The chain combines TRBV27 with TRBJ1-1; TRBD1 matches 10 bases. The sequence was collected from an adult in good health. The CDR3: CASSLLTGGLDTEAFF. The CDR3, as DNA: TGTGCCAGCAGTTTATTGACAGGGGGCTTGGACACTGAAGCTTTCTTT.